This record looks at one TCR beta chain sequence and its context. Antigen unknown. This entry is derived from a study of type 1 regulatory T cells. Study overall: T-allo10 is a Tr1-enriched, alloantigen-specific CD4 T cell product made in vitro.

The V end was cut by 1 base, the J end by 6 bases, with 10 bases between. CDR3 length equals 14 residues. In germline, CDR1 is SGHRS, CDR2 YFSETQ. MiXCR was run by TCRdb on the reads, yielding one entry per CDR3 protein. The table records about 62,000 distinct CDR3 sequences, over 50% of them present only once. Study-wide findings and caveats: Compared with non-type 1 regulatory T cells, type 1 regulatory T cells showed a more restricted TCR repertoire.

The chain couples TRBV5-1 to TRBJ1-4; no clear D gene. This clonotype originated in a human donor in good health. The sequenced material came from cultured non-Tr1 T cells, either the whole culture or a sorted T cell fraction (not recorded which). CDR3 nucleotide sequence: TGCGCCAGCAGCTTGTCGGGGTCGTATGAAAAACTGTTTTTT. This codes for CASSLSGSYEKLFF.